One sample yielded the 16 T cell receptor beta chains listed below, sequenced in a study of shared clonotypes between healthy human individuals. TCRdb keeps only in-frame clones here, not all; method: immunoSEQ multiplex PCR. The table includes about 1,900,000 clones, over 85% detected once. The naive CD8 fraction comprised CD45RO-negative cells positively selected for CCR7 and excluded terminally differentiated effector memory CD45RA+ cells. The material sequenced was naive CD8+ T cells sorted from blood. All receptors derive from a man in his late teens or twenties in good health.

This clone was seen a single time. Within the sample, other DNA sequences also encode this same CDR3. The chain uses TRBV27 and TRBJ2-7; D ambiguous. The length of the CDR3 is 13 residues. Deletions cut 6 bases from V and 0 bases from J, with 9 bases between. CDR1 MNHEY and CDR2 SMNVEV come from the germline V gene (reference sequence). The CDR3 loop reads CASSYQSSYEQYF. The CDR3 bases are TGTGCCAGCAGCTACCAGAGCTCCTACGAGCAGTACTTC.

The V call is TRBV6-5, the J call TRBJ2-1; the match to TRBD2 covers 10 bases. Trimming at V came to 4 bases and at J to 4 bases, leaving 7 bases not matched to a gene. CDR1 is MNHEY and CDR2 is SVGAGI in the germline V gene. The CDR3 covers 16 residues. Here the CDR3 DNA reads TGTGCCAGCAGTTCCCTACTAGCGGGGCGGTACAATGAGCAGTTCTTC. This translates into CASSSLLAGRYNEQFF.

The genes are TRBV10-1 and TRBJ2-1; D may be TRBD1 (6 bases). Germline CDR1 WNHNN, CDR2 SYGVQD (reference sequence). The CDR3 extends over 16 amino acids. Trimming pared 6 bases from V and 2 bases from J, leaving 17 bases between. The CDR3 nucleotides are TGCGCCAGCAGCGCACCCACAGGGCTTCCCTACAATGAGCAGTTCTTC. Translation: CASSAPTGLPYNEQFF.

The V call is TRBV12-5, the J call TRBJ1-2; D unclear. Germline lookup yields CDR1 LGHNT and CDR2 FRNRAP. Trimming shortened V by 1 base and J by 8 bases, and 11 bases separated the two germline ends. This CDR3 spans 13 amino acids. The CDR3 DNA is TGTGCTAGTGGTTTGGGATATGGTTACGGCTACACCTTC. It translates to CASGLGYGYGYTF.

This chain joins TRBV11-1 and TRBJ2-2, with 7 positions matching TRBD1. Germline loops: CDR1 SGHAT, CDR2 FQDESV (reference sequence). This CDR3 is 15 amino acids long. After removal of 4 bases from V and 5 bases from J, the junction contained 7 bases not matched to a gene. The CDR3 nucleotides are TGTGCCAGCAGCTACAGGGGATTGGGGACCGGGGAGCTGTTTTTT. Its protein is CASSYRGLGTGELFF.

This clone was counted a single time. CDR3 bases: TGTGCCAGCAGCGCGGCTACCGGGGAGCTGTTTTTT. This gives the protein CASSAATGELFF. The chain is built from TRBV9 and TRBJ2-2; D remains ambiguous. CDR1 and CDR2 (germline): SGDLS, YYNGEE. The CDR3 is 12 amino acids. Trimming took 3 bases from V and 5 from J, leaving 5 bases between them.

This rearrangement joins TRBV7-9 to TRBJ2-2; 7 bases fit TRBD1. Germline lookup yields CDR1 SEHNR and CDR2 FQNEAQ (reference sequence). The trim removed 3 bases at V and 3 bases at J, leaving 4 bases unmatched. CDR3 length equals 15 residues. This chain's CDR3 is CASSFHRGDTGELFF. The CDR3, as DNA: TGTGCCAGCAGCTTCCACAGGGGAGACACCGGGGAGCTGTTTTTT.

The genes are TRBV11-3 and TRBJ2-1; TRBD2 aligns across 9 bases. The CDR3 contains 14 residues. Germline loops: CDR1 SGHNT, CDR2 YENEEA. V was pared by 5 bases and J by 9 bases, with 8 bases of the junction left unmatched. In DNA, the CDR3 is TGTGCCAGCAGCACCCGGACTAGCGAGGGTGAGCAGTTCTTC. Translated: CASSTRTSEGEQFF.

This clone has only one observation. The chain combines TRBV5-6 with TRBJ1-1, with 8 nucleotides matching TRBD1. V lost 1 base to trimming and J lost 4 bases; unmatched junction nucleotides: 3. The CDR3 spans 14 residues. Per germline, CDR1 SGHDT and CDR2 YYEEEE. The CDR3 DNA sequence: TGTGCCAGCAGCTTGACAGGGGGTAGCACTGAAGCTTTCTTT. As protein: CASSLTGGSTEAFF.

The V call is TRBV7-6, the J call TRBJ2-5, with 9 bases lining up with TRBD1. V lost 1 base, J lost 5 bases, and 8 bases stayed unmatched. The V gene's germline CDR1 is SGHVS and CDR2 FNYEAQ. The CDR3 contains 16 residues. This CDR3 is CASSLVWGTGGETQYF. As DNA, the CDR3 is TGTGCCAGCAGCTTAGTTTGGGGTACAGGGGGCGAGACCCAGTACTTC.

V and J are TRBV11-2 and TRBJ2-3, with 7 bases aligning to TRBD2. The germline V gene encodes CDR1 SGHAT and CDR2 FQNNGV. The CDR3 contains 17 residues. V was clipped by 4 bases and J by 0 bases; unmatched bases: 10. CDR3 coding DNA: TGTGCCAGCAGCTCCCTGATAGCGGGCCCCAGCACAGATACGCAGTATTTT. Its protein is CASSSLIAGPSTDTQYF.

The chain joins TRBV28 to TRBJ2-7; TRBD2 matches at 7 bases. CDR1 and CDR2 from the germline V gene are MDHEN and SYDVKM. The CDR3 has 15 residues. V shed 7 bases, J shed 0 bases, and the junction held 9 bases outside the gene matches. The CDR3 is CASIASGDNSYEQYF. In DNA form, the CDR3 reads TGTGCCAGCATCGCTAGCGGAGACAACTCCTACGAGCAGTACTTC.

On this clone: The same CDR3 also results from other DNA sequences found in this sample. The V call is TRBV7-9, the J call TRBJ2-7; D is uncertain. Deletions cut 4 bases from V and 2 bases from J, with 3 bases between. Looked up from germline, CDR1 is SEHNR and CDR2 is FQNEAQ (reference sequence). The CDR3 runs 11 residues. The CDR3: CASSSPYEQYF. In DNA form, the CDR3 reads TGTGCCAGCAGCTCTCCCTACGAGCAGTACTTC.

The genes are TRBV7-9 and TRBJ1-2; the D gene is possibly TRBD1 (6 bases). Trimming removed 5 bases from V and 4 bases from J, with 8 bases in between. The CDR3 has 12 amino acids. Germline CDR1 SEHNR, CDR2 FQNEAQ (reference sequence). The CDR3 loop reads CASSQGTYGYTF. CDR3 DNA: TGTGCCAGCAGCCAGGGGACCTATGGCTACACCTTC. Full variable domain (remainder filled in from reference TRBV7-9 and TRBJ1-2): DTGVSQNPRHKITKRGQNVTFRCDPISEHNRLYWYRQTLGQGPEFLTYFQNEAQLEKSRLLSDRFSAERPKGSFSTLEIQRTEQGDSAMYLCASSQGTYGYTFGSGTRLTVV.

The genes are TRBV18 and TRBJ1-1, with 7 bases fitting TRBD1. The CDR3 sequence is 18 residues long. V gave up 2 bases and J gave up 1 base; unmatched junction bases: 13. Germline-derived CDR1 and CDR2 are KGHSH and LQKENI. Here the CDR3 reads CASSPFRGDRGSNTEAFF. In nucleotides, the CDR3 is TGTGCCAGCTCACCATTCCGGGGGGACAGAGGCTCGAACACTGAAGCTTTCTTT.

The table lists this clone with a count of one. The gene calls are TRBV6-1 and TRBJ2-7; 9 bases are shared with TRBD2. The junction had 18 bases not matched to a gene; V was cut back by 8 bases and J by 4 bases. The CDR3 spans 17 residues. Germline assignment: CDR1 MNHNS and CDR2 SASEGT. CDR3 DNA sequence: TGTGCCAGCCGTGCCTGGGCGATCGGCGGGAGGGCTTACGAGCAGTACTTC. Its translation is CASRAWAIGGRAYEQYF.